Presented here are 17 T cell receptor beta chains from one specimen sequenced in a study of blood T cells in healthy people across ages. Sample-barcoded 5' priming and a J-beta primer mix drove a second PCR of roughly 6 to 12 cycles. Each CDR3 protein gets one entry after TCRdb re-called the 5' RACE reads with MiXCR. Counted here are about 1.4 million distinct CDR3 sequences, approximately 59% occurring once; the ten biggest clones make up under 8.5%. Sequencing used blood. These receptors were collected from a man aged 18 to 35 in good health.

This clonotype was observed a few times. The V gene is TRBV5-1, the J gene TRBJ2-7; 7 positions match TRBD2. The CDR3 runs to 16 residues. V was pared by 4 bases and J by 3 bases, with 13 bases of the junction left unmatched. CDR1 is SGHRS and CDR2 is YFSETQ in the germline V gene. CDR3 sequence reads: CASSPASSGYLYEQYF. CDR3 sequence (DNA): TGCGCCAGCAGCCCAGCCTCTAGCGGTTACCTCTACGAGCAGTACTTC. Full variable domain (rest looked up from reference TRBV5-1 and TRBJ2-7): KAGVTQTPRYLIKTRGQQVTLSCSPISGHRSVSWYQQTPGQGLQFLFEYFSETQRNKGNFPGRFSGRQFSNSRSEMNVSTLELGDSALYLCASSPASSGYLYEQYFGPGTRLTVT.

The chain combines TRBV27 with TRBJ2-1; a possible D gene is TRBD2 (5 bases). Trimming took 5 bases from V and 15 from J, leaving 17 bases between them. The CDR3 length is 12 residues. CDR1 is MNHEY and CDR2 is SMNVEV in the germline V gene (reference sequence). This CDR3 is CASSDASGGRFF. CDR3 sequence (DNA): TGTGCCAGCAGTGACGCCTCCGGAGGCCGGTTCTTC.

The rearrangement links TRBV6-6 to TRBJ2-1; maybe TRBD2 (6 bases). CDR3 size: 16 residues. From germline, CDR1 is MNHNY and CDR2 SVGAGI (reference sequence). Between the trimmed V and J ends, which lost 6 bases and 1 base, there was a span of 16 bases. The CDR3 coding sequence is TGTGCCAGCAGCACCTACCTCCGGGAGTCCTACAATGAGCAGTTCTTC. Protein sequence: CASSTYLRESYNEQFF.

The V gene is TRBV5-4, the J gene TRBJ2-3, with D hard to call. The V and J ends lost 1 base and 7 bases respectively, with 10 bases between them. Germline V gene sequence: CDR1 SGHNT, CDR2 YYREEE (reference sequence). This CDR3 is 13 amino acids long. The CDR3 DNA follows: TGTGCCAGCAGCTTGTTGGGCGGCTATACGCAGTATTTT. As protein: CASSLLGGYTQYF.

The rearrangement uses TRBV27 and TRBJ1-1; no firm D call. Trimming cost V 5 bases and J 8 bases, with 15 bases left between them. This CDR3 is 13 amino acids long. Germline V CDR1 and CDR2: MNHEY, SMNVEV (reference sequence). The CDR3 reads CASSVGPDREAFF. CDR3 coding DNA: TGTGCCAGCAGTGTCGGACCTGATCGGGAAGCTTTCTTT.

The chain employs TRBV7-9 and TRBJ1-2; D gene ambiguous. CDR1 and CDR2 from the germline V gene are SEHNR and FQNEAQ (reference sequence). V gave up 5 bases and J gave up 3 bases, with 10 bases separating them. This CDR3 comprises 13 residues. The DNA for the CDR3 is TGTGCCAGCAGCCCCGTATTGGACTATGGCTACACCTTC. It is translated as CASSPVLDYGYTF.

This clonotype was found a few times. The gene calls are TRBV4-3 and TRBJ2-1; TRBD2 aligns across 14 bases. This CDR3 region has 18 residues. Unmatched junction bases numbered 5, after V lost 4 bases and J lost 0 bases. Germline V gene lookup returns CDR1 LGHNA and CDR2 YSLEER. The CDR3 DNA reads as TGCGCCAGCAGCCGGGGACTAGCGGGGGCCAACTCCTACAATGAGCAGTTCTTC. Residues: CASSRGLAGANSYNEQFF.

This clonotype showed up just a few times. The chain joins TRBV4-1 to TRBJ1-1; 7 nucleotides match TRBD1. CDR1 is MGHRA and CDR2 is YSYEKL in the germline V gene. The CDR3 spans 16 residues. J lost 1 base, V lost 3 bases, and 8 bases had no gene match. The CDR3 DNA reads TGCGCCAGCAGCCACCATAGGACAGGCCAGAACACTGAAGCTTTCTTT. Translation gives CASSHHRTGQNTEAFF.

This clonotype was seen more than once but under ten times. This chain links TRBV29-1 with TRBJ2-3; 14 positions agree with TRBD2. J lost 0 bases, V lost 2 bases, and 10 bases had no gene match. The CDR3 runs to 19 residues. Germline assignment: CDR1 SQVTM and CDR2 ANQGSEA. CDR3 residues: CSVEKGTSGSSLSTDTQYF. CDR3 DNA sequence: TGCAGCGTTGAAAAAGGGACTAGCGGGAGTTCGTTGAGCACAGATACGCAGTATTTT.

This clonotype was counted only a few times. This sequence joins TRBV14 and TRBJ2-7, with D possibly called TRBD1 or TRBD2 (5 bases each). Germline values: CDR1 SGHDN, CDR2 FVKESK. The CDR3 is 15 residues long. V shed 1 base and J shed 3 bases, with 13 bases lying between them. The CDR3 is CASSQVAEGYYEQYF. The CDR3 DNA reads TGTGCCAGCAGCCAAGTCGCTGAGGGGTACTACGAGCAGTACTTC.

The gene calls are TRBV6-2 or TRBV6-3 and TRBJ2-7; the D gene is possibly TRBD1 (6 bases). Trimming left V 2 bases short and J 4 bases short, with 12 bases between. Looked up from germline, CDR1 is MNHEY and CDR2 is SVGEGT. This CDR3 spans 14 amino acids. This CDR3 reads CASSYHRAGYEQYF. Here the CDR3 DNA reads TGTGCCAGCAGTTACCACAGGGCTGGGTACGAGCAGTACTTC.

The V and J genes are TRBV20-1 and TRBJ2-1; no firm D call. Trimming took 5 bases from V and 5 from J, leaving 16 bases between them. CDR3 length equals 14 residues. Germline lookup yields CDR1 DFQATT and CDR2 SNEGSKA (reference sequence). The CDR3 DNA reads TGCAGTGCTCCTGGGCCTAGATTCGACAATGAGCAGTTCTTC. Protein: CSAPGPRFDNEQFF.

The J gene is TRBJ2-3, the V gene TRBV20-1; D is perhaps TRBD2 (6 bases). CDR1 and CDR2 (germline): DFQATT, SNEGSKA (reference sequence). V shed 1 base and J shed 2 bases, with 13 bases lying between them. The CDR3 sequence is 15 residues long. The CDR3 nucleotides are TGCAGTGCTAGAGGAAGCGGGTGGGACACAGATACGCAGTATTTT. Its translation is CSARGSGWDTDTQYF.

The chain is built from TRBV6-4 and TRBJ2-3; no reliable D call. CDR1 MRHNA and CDR2 SNTAGT come from the germline V gene. The CDR3 has 14 residues. V was cut by 4 bases and J by 1 base, with 9 bases left in between. CDR3 sequence: CASSASYGTDTQYF. As DNA, the CDR3 is TGTGCCAGCAGTGCCAGCTACGGCACAGATACGCAGTATTTT.

This chain joins TRBV4-2 and TRBJ2-7; TRBD2 matches at 12 bases. CDR3 length: 14 amino acids. Germline V gene lookup returns CDR1 LGHNA and CDR2 YNFKEQ. The trim removed 6 bases at V and 6 bases at J, leaving 6 bases unmatched. DNA for the CDR3: TGTGCCAGCAGTTCTAGCGGGGGGGCATCCGAGCAGTACTTC. Protein: CASSSSGGASEQYF.

Worth noting for this clonotype: The junction shows a germline mismatch at one end, possibly a read error. V is TRBV28 and J is TRBJ1-6; a weak D match, TRBD1 (6 bases). The CDR3 loop spans 15 amino acids. Per germline, CDR1 MDHEN and CDR2 SYDVKM. CDR3 nucleotides: TGTGCCAGCACTCGGGACAATGTTAAGTATTCGCCCCTCCACTTT. Protein product: CASTRDNVKYSPLHF.

This chain links TRBV7-9 with TRBJ2-1, with unresolved D. The ends were cut back, 1 base at V and 5 bases at J, with 6 bases in the middle. CDR3 length equals 13 residues. Germline lookup yields CDR1 SEHNR and CDR2 FQNEAQ (reference sequence). Here the CDR3 DNA reads TGTGCCAGCAGCTTAGTTAACAACAATGAGCAGTTCTTC. As protein: CASSLVNNNEQFF. The entire variable domain, with the rest obtained from reference TRBV7-9 and TRBJ2-1, is as follows: DTGVSQNPRHKITKRGQNVTFRCDPISEHNRLYWYRQTLGQGPEFLTYFQNEAQLEKSRLLSDRFSAERPKGSFSTLEIQRTEQGDSAMYLCASSLVNNNEQFFGPGTRLTVL.